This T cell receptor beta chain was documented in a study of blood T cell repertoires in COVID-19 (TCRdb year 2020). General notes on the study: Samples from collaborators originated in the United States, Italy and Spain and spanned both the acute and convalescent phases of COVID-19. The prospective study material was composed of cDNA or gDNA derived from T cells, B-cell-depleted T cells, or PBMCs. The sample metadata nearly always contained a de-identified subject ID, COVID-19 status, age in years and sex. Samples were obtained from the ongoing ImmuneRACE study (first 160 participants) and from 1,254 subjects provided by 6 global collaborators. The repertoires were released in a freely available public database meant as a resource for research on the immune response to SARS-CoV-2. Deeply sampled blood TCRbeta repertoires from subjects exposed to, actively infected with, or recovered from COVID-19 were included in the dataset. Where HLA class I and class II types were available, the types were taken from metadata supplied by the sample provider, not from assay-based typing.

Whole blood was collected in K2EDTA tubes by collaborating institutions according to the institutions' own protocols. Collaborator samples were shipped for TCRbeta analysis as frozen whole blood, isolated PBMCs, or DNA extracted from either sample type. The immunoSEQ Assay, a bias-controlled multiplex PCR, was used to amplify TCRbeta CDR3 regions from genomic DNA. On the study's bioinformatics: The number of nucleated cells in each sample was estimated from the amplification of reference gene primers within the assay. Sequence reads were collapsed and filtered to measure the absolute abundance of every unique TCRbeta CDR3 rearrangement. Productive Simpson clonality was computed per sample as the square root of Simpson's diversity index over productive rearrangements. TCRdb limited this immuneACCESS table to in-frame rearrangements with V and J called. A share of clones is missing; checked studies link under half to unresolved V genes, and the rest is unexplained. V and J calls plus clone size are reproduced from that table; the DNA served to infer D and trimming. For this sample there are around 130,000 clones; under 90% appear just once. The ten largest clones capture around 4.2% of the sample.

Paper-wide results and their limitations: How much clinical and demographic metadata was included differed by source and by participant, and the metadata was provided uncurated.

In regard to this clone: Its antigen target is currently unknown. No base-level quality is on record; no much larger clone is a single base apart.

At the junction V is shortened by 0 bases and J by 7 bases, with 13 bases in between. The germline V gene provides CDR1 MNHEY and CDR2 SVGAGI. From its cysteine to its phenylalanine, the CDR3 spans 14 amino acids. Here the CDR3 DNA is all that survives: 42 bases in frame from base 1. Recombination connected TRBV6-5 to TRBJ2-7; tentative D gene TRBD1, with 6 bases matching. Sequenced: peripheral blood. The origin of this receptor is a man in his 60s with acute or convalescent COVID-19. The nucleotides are TGTGCCAGCAGTTACTCCCGACAGGTCCGGGAGCAGTACTTC. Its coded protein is CASSYSRQVREQYF.